This entry lists 31 T cell receptor beta chains sequenced from one sample in a study of cytomegalovirus exposure and HLA in healthy donors. 60 Vbeta and 13 Jbeta primers were used in PCR. The protocol was immunoSEQ multiplex PCR, while the TCRdb copy is restricted to in-frame clones and leaves out a portion. The sample has 120,000 to 150,000 clones; 70% to 85% are singletons. The sequenced material came from PBMCs. The source of these receptors is a woman between 40 and 50 years old in good health and CMV-seronegative.

This clone has just one count. The chain combines TRBV28 with TRBJ2-1; 9 positions agree with TRBD1. The CDR3 has 14 amino acids. The germline CDR1 and CDR2 sequences are MDHEN and SYDVKM. V shed 5 bases, J shed 8 bases, and the junction held 7 bases outside the gene matches. The CDR3 sequence is CASSLGQGLDEQFF. The CDR3, as DNA: TGTGCCAGCAGTCTTGGACAGGGGTTGGATGAGCAGTTCTTC.

CDR3 sequence reads: CASSLPRDRPTYEQYF. The DNA for the CDR3 is TGCGCCAGCAGCCTGCCCAGGGACAGGCCGACCTACGAGCAGTACTTC. The chain couples TRBV5-1 to TRBJ2-5; TRBD1 aligns across 8 bases. The J call may be incorrect, as the DNA end agrees better with TRBJ2-7. Germline loops: CDR1 SGHRS, CDR2 YFSETQ. This CDR3 has 16 residues.

The rearrangement uses TRBV18 and TRBJ2-7, with 14 bases lining up with TRBD2. Per the germline V gene, CDR1 is KGHSH and CDR2 is LQKENI. The trim removed 3 bases at V and 1 base at J, leaving 8 bases unmatched. CDR3 length equals 18 residues. The CDR3 bases are TGTGCCAGCTCACCGGCACCGGGACTAGCGGGAGAGTCCTACGAGCAGTACTTC. Protein: CASSPAPGLAGESYEQYF. Looking up the rest from reference TRBV18 and TRBJ2-7 gives the full variable domain: NAGVMQNPRHLVRRRGQEARLRCSPMKGHSHVYWYRQLPEEGLKFMVYLQKENIIDESGMPKERFSAEFPKEGPSILRIQQVVRGDSAAYFCASSPAPGLAGESYEQYFGPGTRLTVT.

V usage is TRBV7-9 and J usage is TRBJ1-3; D might be TRBD1 (6 bases). With 6 bases removed from V and 0 bases from J, the gap between germline ends came to 12 bases. Germline V lookup: CDR1 SEHNR, CDR2 FQNEAQ (reference sequence). This CDR3 has 15 amino acids. CDR3: CASRPTGSSGNTIYF. As DNA, the CDR3 is TGTGCCAGCAGACCCACAGGGTCCTCTGGAAACACCATATATTTT.

In its sample, this clone was seen a few times. The chain employs TRBV6-5 and TRBJ1-5; 8 nucleotides align to TRBD1. Germline CDR1 reads MNHEY; CDR2 reads SVGAGI. The CDR3 is made up of 16 amino acids. V shed 4 bases, J shed 4 bases, and the junction held 9 bases outside the gene matches. The CDR3 nucleotides read TGTGCCAGCAGTTCAGGGGGACAGGAATTAAATCAGCCCCAGCATTTT. It specifies CASSSGGQELNQPQHF.

The chain joins TRBV11-2 to TRBJ2-7; D uncertain. Germline lookup yields CDR1 SGHAT and CDR2 FQNNGV. V was clipped by 2 bases and J by 4 bases, with 15 bases between them. There are 15 residues in the CDR3. CDR3: CASSLSVPVGYEQYF. Written as DNA, the CDR3 is TGTGCCAGCAGCTTATCAGTGCCCGTCGGGTACGAGCAGTACTTC. The entire variable domain, with the rest obtained from reference TRBV11-2 and TRBJ2-7, is as follows: EAGVAQSPRYKIIEKRQSVAFWCNPISGHATLYWYQQILGQGPKLLIQFQNNGVVDDSQLPKDRFSAERLKGVDSTLKIQPAKLEDSAVYLCASSLSVPVGYEQYFGPGTRLTVT.

This clone was detected only once. V usage is TRBV27 and J usage is TRBJ2-7, with 7 positions matching TRBD2. The germline V gene encodes CDR1 MNHEY and CDR2 SMNVEV (reference sequence). The J segment lost 5 bases and the V segment lost 3 bases, leaving 10 bases of the junction unmatched. The CDR3 contains 15 residues. The CDR3 protein is CASSFNSGGGDEQYF. The CDR3 DNA is TGTGCCAGCAGTTTTAACTCGGGGGGAGGTGACGAGCAGTACTTC.

The table lists this clone with a few counts. The rearrangement joins TRBV7-6 to TRBJ2-3, with TRBD1 matching 8 bases. The V segment lost 5 bases and the J segment 7 bases; nucleotides outside the gene matches: 5. The V gene's germline CDR1 is SGHVS and CDR2 FNYEAQ. The CDR3 totals 13 residues. The CDR3 sequence: CASSPGTGNTQYF. CDR3 in DNA: TGTGCCAGCAGCCCAGGGACAGGAAATACGCAGTATTTT.

This chain links TRBV10-3 with TRBJ1-1; 7 bases fit TRBD1. CDR1 and CDR2 (germline): ENHRY, SYGVKD. The CDR3 runs to 13 residues. The ends lost 6 bases at V and 4 bases at J; junction bases unmatched: 5. DNA of the CDR3: TGTGCCATCAGCGAGACAGGGCCCACTGAAGCTTTCTTT. This codes for CAISETGPTEAFF.

This clone was picked up a small number of times. The genes are TRBV4-2 and TRBJ1-2; TRBD1 is a possible D gene (6 bases). The CDR3 is 15 amino acids. Deletions cut 2 bases from V and 4 bases from J, with 14 bases between. Per germline, CDR1 LGHNA and CDR2 YNFKEQ. The CDR3 loop is CASSQQQGNSYGYTF. The CDR3 coding sequence is TGTGCCAGCAGCCAACAACAGGGCAACTCCTATGGCTACACCTTC.

This chain uses TRBV28 with TRBJ1-4, with a weak D call TRBD1 (6 bases). Germline values: CDR1 MDHEN, CDR2 SYDVKM. This CDR3 contains 15 residues. Trimming shortened V by 5 bases and J by 7 bases, and 17 bases separated the two germline ends. In DNA form, the CDR3 reads TGTGCCAGCAGTGATAGCGGGGGCCGGGTTGAAAAACTGTTTTTT. Translation gives CASSDSGGRVEKLFF.

This clone was detected only a few times. V is TRBV28 and J is TRBJ2-7, with D perhaps matching TRBD2 (6 bases). The CDR3 spans 15 residues. Germline V lookup: CDR1 MDHEN, CDR2 SYDVKM. V was shortened by 6 bases and J by 4 bases, with 19 bases between the two germline ends. The DNA of the CDR3 is TGTGCCAGCAGCTCCGGGACTCACACCCAGTACGAGCAGTACTTC. Translating gives CASSSGTHTQYEQYF.

The chain carries TRBV6-6 and TRBJ1-5; TRBD1 matches 7 bases. This CDR3 is built from 15 residues. Germline trimming cut 7 bases from V and 11 bases from J; bases unmatched to any gene: 17. Germline lookup yields CDR1 MNHNY and CDR2 SVGAGI (reference sequence). The chain's CDR3 is CASTRDSTPPRSQHF. CDR3 sequence (DNA): TGTGCCAGCACTAGGGACAGTACCCCGCCTAGGTCCCAGCATTTT.

This chain uses TRBV7-9 with TRBJ2-1, with D tentatively TRBD2 (6 bases). This CDR3 has 13 amino acids. V lost 3 bases to trimming and J lost 5 bases, with 8 bases between them. Germline V gene data show CDR1 as SEHNR and CDR2 as FQNEAQ (reference sequence). CDR3 residues: CASSFPSDNEQFF. CDR3 DNA: TGTGCCAGCAGCTTCCCTAGCGACAATGAGCAGTTCTTC.

This chain uses TRBV4-1 with TRBJ2-1; 11 nucleotides line up with TRBD2. Per germline, CDR1 MGHRA and CDR2 YSYEKL. The CDR3 length is 17 residues. V shed 0 bases, J shed 9 bases, and the junction held 10 bases outside the gene matches. The CDR3: CASSQERLAGGGSEQFF. The DNA of the CDR3 is TGCGCCAGCAGCCAAGAGAGGCTAGCGGGAGGCGGATCTGAGCAGTTCTTC.

The table lists this clone with a count of one. This chain's CDR3 is CASSPRTGTNQPQHF. The CDR3 DNA reads as TGTGCCAGCTCACCTCGGACAGGGACCAATCAGCCCCAGCATTTT. The V and J genes are TRBV18 and TRBJ1-5; 8 positions agree with TRBD1. The CDR3 runs 15 residues. Germline lookup yields CDR1 KGHSH and CDR2 LQKENI. J lost 3 bases, V lost 3 bases, and 4 bases had no gene match.

The V call is TRBV9, the J call TRBJ2-1; 7 bases align to TRBD1. From germline, CDR1 is SGDLS and CDR2 YYNGEE. V was pared by 1 base and J by 3 bases, with 10 bases of the junction left unmatched. The CDR3 spans 17 residues. CDR3 nucleotides: TGTGCCAGCAGCGTAATCCGGACGAACAGGGGCTACAATGAGCAGTTCTTC. It encodes CASSVIRTNRGYNEQFF. The full variable domain, its missing parts supplied by reference TRBV9 and TRBJ2-1, is DSGVTQTPKHLITATGQRVTLRCSPRSGDLSVYWYQQSLDQGLQFLIQYYNGEERAKGNILERFSAQQFPDLHSELNLSSLELGDSALYFCASSVIRTNRGYNEQFFGPGTRLTVL.

V is TRBV6-4 and J is TRBJ2-1, with TRBD2 matching over 10 bases. Trimming took 2 bases from V and 15 from J; bases not matched to a gene: 10. Germline V CDR1 and CDR2: MRHNA, SNTAGT. The CDR3 spans 14 residues. As DNA, the CDR3 is TGTGCCAGCAGTGACCCAACTAGCGGGAATTCGAGGTTCTTC. Amino acids: CASSDPTSGNSRFF.

The chain has TRBV6-5 and TRBJ2-3; no definite D call. The germline gives CDR1 MNHEY, CDR2 SVGAGI. The CDR3 totals 16 residues. Deletions cut 2 bases from V and 0 bases from J, with 12 bases between. DNA for the CDR3: TGTGCCAGCAGTTACAGCCCATATACTAGCACAGATACGCAGTATTTT. This translates into CASSYSPYTSTDTQYF.

The CDR3 sequence: CAISELTSGSYEQYF. For the CDR3, the DNA is TGTGCCATCAGTGAGCTTACTAGCGGCTCCTACGAGCAGTACTTC. The V call is TRBV10-3, the J call TRBJ2-7; 8 nucleotides match TRBD2. From germline, CDR1 is ENHRY and CDR2 SYGVKD. The CDR3 covers 15 residues. Unmatched junction bases numbered 3, after V lost 2 bases and J lost 0 bases.

The chain links TRBV11-2 to TRBJ2-3; TRBD2 agrees at 13 bases. The CDR3 consists of 15 residues. V shed 4 bases, J shed 6 bases, and the junction held 4 bases outside the gene matches. Per the germline V gene, CDR1 is SGHAT and CDR2 is FQNNGV. The CDR3 spells CASSWTSGSMDTQYF. Written as DNA, the CDR3 is TGTGCCAGCAGCTGGACTAGCGGGAGTATGGATACGCAGTATTTT.

The chain links TRBV28 to TRBJ2-2; 10 positions agree with TRBD1. Trimming removed 6 bases from V and 6 bases from J; junction bases left unmatched: 4. The V gene's germline CDR1 is MDHEN and CDR2 SYDVKM. The CDR3 spans 14 residues. DNA of the CDR3: TGTGCCAGCAGACTGACAGGGGGCTCCGGGGAGCTGTTTTTT. Translated: CASRLTGGSGELFF.

The chain combines TRBV5-6 with TRBJ1-6; D may be TRBD1 (5 bases). V dropped 4 bases and J dropped 4 bases, with 15 bases sitting between them. CDR3 length equals 16 residues. CDR1 is SGHDT, CDR2 YYEEEE, per germline. CDR3 sequence: CASSPSGHQYNSPLHF. CDR3 sequence (DNA): TGTGCCAGCAGCCCCAGTGGACACCAGTATAATTCACCCCTCCACTTT.

The V gene is TRBV28, the J gene TRBJ2-1; 10 bases line up with TRBD2. The length of the CDR3 is 16 residues. Germline trimming cut 2 bases from V and 5 bases from J; bases unmatched to any gene: 6. Germline assignment: CDR1 MDHEN and CDR2 SYDVKM. The CDR3 nucleotides read TGTGCCAGCAGTTTAATCACTAGCGGGGACCACAATGAGCAGTTCTTC. It yields the protein CASSLITSGDHNEQFF.

The genes are TRBV6-1 and TRBJ2-4; D gene ambiguous. From germline, CDR1 is MNHNS and CDR2 SASEGT. Trimming took off 0 bases at V and 3 bases at J, with 12 bases between the two ends. This CDR3 spans 16 amino acids. CDR3 in DNA: TGTGCCAGCAGTGAAGCATACACAGATCTCAAAAACATTCAGTACTTC. It encodes CASSEAYTDLKNIQYF.

The chain recombines TRBV5-3 with TRBJ1-1; no firm D call. TRBV5-3 is marked as an open reading frame, function uncertain. The CDR3 sequence is 12 residues long. V was clipped by 10 bases and J by 0 bases, with 10 bases between them. The CDR3 bases are TGTGCCCCTCAGGTGGTGAACACTGAAGCTTTCTTT. It yields the protein CAPQVVNTEAFF.

The V gene is TRBV7-2, the J gene TRBJ2-3; D remains unclear. The ends were cut back, 5 bases at V and 2 bases at J, with 11 bases in the middle. This CDR3 is 14 amino acids long. Germline-derived CDR1 and CDR2 are SGHTA and FQGNSA. This CDR3 reads CASSLSYYTDTQYF. The DNA of the CDR3 is TGTGCCAGCAGCCTTTCGTATTACACAGATACGCAGTATTTT.

The chain recombines TRBV7-8 with TRBJ2-7; 9 bases fit TRBD1. The CDR3 has 15 amino acids. Germline CDR1 and CDR2: SGHVS and FQNEAQ. J was trimmed by 0 bases and V by 2 bases; bases with no gene match: 2. The CDR3 loop reads CASSLQQGASYEQYF. CDR3 nucleotide sequence: TGTGCCAGCAGCTTACAACAGGGGGCCTCCTACGAGCAGTACTTC.

This CDR3 reads CASRKDGGNTGELFF. In DNA form, the CDR3 reads TGCGCCAGCAGAAAGGACGGGGGGAACACCGGGGAGCTGTTTTTT. The chain joins TRBV5-1 to TRBJ2-2; tentatively, D is TRBD2 (6 bases). The CDR3 runs 15 residues. V gave up 5 bases and J gave up 1 base, with 12 bases separating them. Germline loops: CDR1 SGHRS, CDR2 YFSETQ.

This clone has more than one count but fewer than ten. V is TRBV28 and J is TRBJ1-2; 8 bases map to TRBD1. CDR3 length: 14 amino acids. CDR1 and CDR2 (germline): MDHEN, SYDVKM. V shed 9 bases and J 4 bases; nucleotides not matched to a gene: 10. The CDR3 here is CASTPGGSAYGYTF. CDR3 bases: TGTGCCAGTACCCCAGGGGGCAGTGCCTATGGCTACACCTTC.

V is TRBV7-2 and J is TRBJ2-5, with TRBD2 identical over 8 bases. The CDR3 loop spans 17 amino acids. The ends lost 5 bases at V and 3 bases at J; junction bases unmatched: 14. CDR1 is SGHTA, CDR2 FQGNSA, per germline. The CDR3 is CASSPGQPGTREETQYF. CDR3 nucleotide sequence: TGTGCCAGCAGCCCAGGACAGCCCGGGACTAGGGAAGAGACCCAGTACTTC. Full variable domain (outside the CDR3, taken from reference TRBV7-2 and TRBJ2-5): GAGVSQSPSNKVTEKGKDVELRCDPISGHTALYWYRQSLGQGLEFLIYFQGNSAPDKSGLPSDRFSAERTGGSVSTLTIQRTQQEDSAVYLCASSPGQPGTREETQYFGPGTRLLVL.